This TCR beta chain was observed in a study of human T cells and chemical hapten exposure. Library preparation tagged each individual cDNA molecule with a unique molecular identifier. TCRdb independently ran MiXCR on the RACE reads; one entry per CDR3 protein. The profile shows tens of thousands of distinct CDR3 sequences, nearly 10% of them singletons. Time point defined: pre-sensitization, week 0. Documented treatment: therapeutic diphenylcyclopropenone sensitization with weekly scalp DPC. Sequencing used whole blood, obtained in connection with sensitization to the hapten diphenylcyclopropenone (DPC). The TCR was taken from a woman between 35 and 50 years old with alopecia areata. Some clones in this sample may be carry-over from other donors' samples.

The CDR3 protein is CASSQDPGQGAWEQFF. DNA of the CDR3: TGTGCCAGCAGCCAGGATCCGGGACAGGGGGCCTGGGAGCAGTTCTTC. This chain links TRBV4-2 with TRBJ2-1, with 12 bases fitting TRBD1. The germline gives CDR1 LGHNA, CDR2 YNFKEQ. CDR3 length: 16 residues. With 3 bases clipped from V and 10 bases from J, the junction kept 10 bases outside the gene matches.